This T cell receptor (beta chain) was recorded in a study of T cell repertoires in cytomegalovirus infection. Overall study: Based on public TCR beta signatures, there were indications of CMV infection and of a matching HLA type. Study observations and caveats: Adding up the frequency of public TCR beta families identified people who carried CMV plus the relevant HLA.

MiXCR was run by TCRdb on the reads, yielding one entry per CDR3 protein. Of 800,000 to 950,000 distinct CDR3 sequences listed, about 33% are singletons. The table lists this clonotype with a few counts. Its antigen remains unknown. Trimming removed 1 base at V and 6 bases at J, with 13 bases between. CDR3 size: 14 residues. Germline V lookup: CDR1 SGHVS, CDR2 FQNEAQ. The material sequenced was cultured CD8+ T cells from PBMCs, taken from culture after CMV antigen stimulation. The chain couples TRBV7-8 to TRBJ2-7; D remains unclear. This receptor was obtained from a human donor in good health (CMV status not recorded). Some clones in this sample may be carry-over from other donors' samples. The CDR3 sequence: CASSLGGLASEQYV. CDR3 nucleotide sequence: TGTGCCAGCAGCTTAGGAGGTCTCGCCAGCGAGCAGTACGTC.